This T cell receptor beta chain stems from a study of cytomegalovirus exposure and HLA in healthy donors. At the level of the study: Of all 400 or so donors who were genotyped, 81% belonged to the Caucasian-associated ancestry cluster.

The PCR used 60 Vbeta and 13 Jbeta primers. Data came from immunoSEQ multiplex PCR; TCRdb stores just in-frame clones and leaves some out. There are about 120,000 clones in the sample; about 80% occur only once, and roughly 1.8% lies in the top ten. Germline CDR1 and CDR2: SGHDT and YYEEEE. V was cut by 4 bases and J by 6 bases, with 17 bases left in between. The CDR3 covers 14 residues. V and J are TRBV5-6 and TRBJ2-7, with a tentative D call TRBD1 (6 bases). The clonotype comes from a man in his late teens or twenties in good health and CMV-seronegative. Material: PBMCs. The CDR3 DNA is TGTGCCAGCAGCGGCGAACAGGGTTGGGGCGAGCAGTACTTC. Protein sequence: CASSGEQGWGEQYF.